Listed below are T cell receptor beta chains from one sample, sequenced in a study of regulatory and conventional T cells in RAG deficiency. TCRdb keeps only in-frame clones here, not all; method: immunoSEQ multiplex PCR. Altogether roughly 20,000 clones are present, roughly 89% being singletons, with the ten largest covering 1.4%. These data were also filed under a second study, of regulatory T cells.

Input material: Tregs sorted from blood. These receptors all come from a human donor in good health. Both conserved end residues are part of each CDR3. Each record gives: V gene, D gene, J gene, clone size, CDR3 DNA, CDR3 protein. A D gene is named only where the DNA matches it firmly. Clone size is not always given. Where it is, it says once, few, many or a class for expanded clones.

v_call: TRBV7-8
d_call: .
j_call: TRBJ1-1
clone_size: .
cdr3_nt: TGTGCCAGCAGCTTGTTTAGTTCCGGGGTGAATGGAGCTTTCTTT
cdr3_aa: CASSLFSSGVNGAFF

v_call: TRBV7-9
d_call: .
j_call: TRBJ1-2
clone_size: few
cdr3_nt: TGTGCCAGCAGCTTGCAGGTGTCCGATGGCTACACCTTC
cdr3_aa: CASSLQVSDGYTF

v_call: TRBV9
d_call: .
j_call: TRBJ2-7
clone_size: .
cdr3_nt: TGTGCCAGCAGCCTTCGGGCGGGCTACGAGCAGTACTTC
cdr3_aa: CASSLRAGYEQYF

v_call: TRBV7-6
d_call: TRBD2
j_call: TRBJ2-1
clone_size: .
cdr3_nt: TGTGCCAGCAGCTTGACTAGCGGGGGTCACAATGAGCAGTTCTTC
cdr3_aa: CASSLTSGGHNEQFF

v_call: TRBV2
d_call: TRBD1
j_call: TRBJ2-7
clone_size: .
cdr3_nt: TGTGCCAGCAGCGGACAGGGGCCTCCCTACGAGCAGTACTTC
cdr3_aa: CASSGQGPPYEQYF

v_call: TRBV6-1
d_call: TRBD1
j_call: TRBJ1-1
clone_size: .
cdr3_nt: TGTGCCAGCAGGAAAGGGACAGTTAACACTGAAGCTTTCTTT
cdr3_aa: CASRKGTVNTEAFF

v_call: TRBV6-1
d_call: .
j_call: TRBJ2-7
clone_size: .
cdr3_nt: TGTGCCAGCAGCCGGGGACCCCTCGAGCAGTACTTC
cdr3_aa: CASSRGPLEQYF

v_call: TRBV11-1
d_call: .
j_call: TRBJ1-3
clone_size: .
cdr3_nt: TGTGCCAGCAGCAGACGGGACTCTGGAAACACCATATATTTT
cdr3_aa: CASSRRDSGNTIYF

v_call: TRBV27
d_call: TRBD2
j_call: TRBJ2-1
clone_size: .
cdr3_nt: TGTGCCAGCAGTTTACTAGCGGGAGGTTCTGAGCAGTTCTTC
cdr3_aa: CASSLLAGGSEQFF

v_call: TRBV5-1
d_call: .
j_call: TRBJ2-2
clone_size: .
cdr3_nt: TGCGCCAGCAGCTTGGCCGGGCTGGTAGATGGGTTCACCGGGGAGCTGTTTTTT
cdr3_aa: CASSLAGLVDGFTGELFF

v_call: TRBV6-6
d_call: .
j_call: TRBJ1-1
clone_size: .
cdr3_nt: TGTGCCAGCAGTTACTCCCACCGACAGAACACTGAAGCTTTCTTT
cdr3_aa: CASSYSHRQNTEAFF

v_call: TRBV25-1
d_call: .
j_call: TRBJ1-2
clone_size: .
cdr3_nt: TGTGCCAGCAGTGATTCCGGGGCTGGGGACTATGGCTACACCTTC
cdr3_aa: CASSDSGAGDYGYTF

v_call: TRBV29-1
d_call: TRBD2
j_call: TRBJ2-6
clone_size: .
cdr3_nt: TGCAGCGTTGCCAGAACGGGGGGAAGGGCCGGGGCCAACGTCCTGACTTTC
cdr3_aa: CSVARTGGRAGANVLTF

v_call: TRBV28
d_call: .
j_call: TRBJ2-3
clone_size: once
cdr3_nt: TGTGCCAGCAGTCCGCCGGGCCGAAGCACAGATACGCAGTATTTT
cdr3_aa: CASSPPGRSTDTQYF

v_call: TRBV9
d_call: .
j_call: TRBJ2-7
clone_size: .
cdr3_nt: TGTGCCAGCAGCGTAGGGGACCCCTGGTCGCGCGAGCAGTACTTC
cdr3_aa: CASSVGDPWSREQYF

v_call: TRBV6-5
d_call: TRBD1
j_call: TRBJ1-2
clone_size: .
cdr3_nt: TGTGCAATTGGGGAGGGGGCTGGGAACTATGGCTACACCTTC
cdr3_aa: CAIGEGAGNYGYTF

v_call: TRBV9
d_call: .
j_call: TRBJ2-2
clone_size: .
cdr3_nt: TGTGCCAACAGCGTGTCAGGTGGGAACACCGGGGAGCTGTTTTTT
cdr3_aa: CANSVSGGNTGELFF

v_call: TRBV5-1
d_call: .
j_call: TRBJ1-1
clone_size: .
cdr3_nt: TGCGCCAGCAGCTTGGGACAGGTTCAGAGGGCTGAAGCTTTCTTT
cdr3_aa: CASSLGQVQRAEAFF

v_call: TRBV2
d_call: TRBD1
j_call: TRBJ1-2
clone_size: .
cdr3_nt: TGTGCCAGCAGTCAGGACAGGGACGAAGGCTACACCTTC
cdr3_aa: CASSQDRDEGYTF

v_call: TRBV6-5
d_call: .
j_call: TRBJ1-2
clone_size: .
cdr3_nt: TGTGCCAGCAGGATTGACAGGTTTGGCTACACCTTC
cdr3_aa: CASRIDRFGYTF

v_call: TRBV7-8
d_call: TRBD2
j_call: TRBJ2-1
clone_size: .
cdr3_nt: TGTGCCAGCAGCCCGAACTACGGACTAGCGGGACCATATAATGAGCAGTTCTTC
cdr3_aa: CASSPNYGLAGPYNEQFF

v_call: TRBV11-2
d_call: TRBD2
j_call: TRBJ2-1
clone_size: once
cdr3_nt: TGTGCCAGCAGCTCTAGCGGGAGATCCCATGAGCAGTTCTTC
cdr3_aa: CASSSSGRSHEQFF